What follows describes a single TCR beta chain. Its antigen is as yet unknown. CDR3 size: 17 residues. The trim removed 4 bases at V and 3 bases at J, leaving 12 bases unmatched. Germline CDR1 and CDR2: SGHRS and YFSETQ. The PCR used 60 Vbeta and 13 Jbeta primers. TCRdb keeps only in-frame clones here, not all; method: immunoSEQ multiplex PCR. The sample table includes under 200,000 clones. This sample is part of a study of cytomegalovirus exposure and HLA in healthy donors. Overall study findings and caveats: Among TCR sequences, most were rare, though some public TCRs appeared in many donors.

The source material was PBMCs. The chain joins TRBV5-1 to TRBJ2-7, with TRBD1 identical over 11 bases. This sequence originates from a woman in her late teens or twenties in good health and CMV-seropositive. As DNA, the CDR3 is TGCGCCAGCAGCGCCTCCTCCTCCGGGACAGGGGGCTACGAGCAGTACTTC. This translates into CASSASSSGTGGYEQYF. The full variable domain, with the rest looked up from reference TRBV5-1 and TRBJ2-7, is KAGVTQTPRYLIKTRGQQVTLSCSPISGHRSVSWYQQTPGQGLQFLFEYFSETQRNKGNFPGRFSGRQFSNSRSEMNVSTLELGDSALYLCASSASSSGTGGYEQYFGPGTRLTVT.